A single T cell receptor beta chain is shown here with its context. Per the original data handling: Estimated nucleated cell counts came from reference gene primer amplification. Here immunoSEQ multiplex PCR was the method, and the copy in TCRdb shows in-frame clones only, minus some. The V and J calls and clone size were taken over from that table, and D and trimming were inferred from the DNA. The table includes roughly 120,000 clones, 70% to 80% detected once. The data derive from a study of blood T cell repertoires in COVID-19. The overall study: Spain, Italy and the United States supplied samples that represented acute and convalescent COVID-19. In each case, the material was cDNA or gDNA derived from T cells, B-cell-depleted T cells, or PBMCs.

Germline V gives CDR1 MNHEY, CDR2 SMNVEV (reference sequence). The V end was cut by 3 bases, the J end by 7 bases, with 15 bases between. The CDR3 totals 14 residues. This chain uses TRBV27 with TRBJ2-5; weak D call: TRBD2 (6 bases). The source material was peripheral blood. This receptor was obtained from a man in his 70s with acute or convalescent COVID-19. CDR3 DNA: TGTGCCAGCAGTTTTGGACCGCTGGAGGGGACCCAGTACTTC. It specifies CASSFGPLEGTQYF.